The clone carrying this T cell receptor (beta chain) was recorded a few times. What it recognizes is unknown. The germline V gene has CDR1 LNHDA and CDR2 SQIVND (reference sequence). The germline V and J ends were trimmed by 7 bases and 1 base, with 7 bases remaining between them. This CDR3 has 12 residues. Clones were sequenced by immunoSEQ multiplex PCR, and TCRdb holds only the in-frame ones, with some missing. The sample contains about 90,000 clones, 85% to 95% of which appear only once. Every single patient, without exception, relapsed after autologous stem cell transplantation, and brentuximab vedotin exposure varied. The sample comes from a study of PD-1 blockade in classical Hodgkin lymphoma. Findings and caveats of the study: Lower baseline TCR diversity was reported for newly diagnosed patients than for healthy donors. While CD8+ TCR diversity did not rise significantly by C4D1, CD4+ TCR diversity did. Undefined causes, possibly disease activity or prior therapy, underlie the repertoire differences.

Sequencing used peripheral blood mononuclear cells (PBMCs), obtained before the second cycle of nivolumab. The TCR originated in a human donor with classical Hodgkin lymphoma. The chain joins TRBV19 to TRBJ1-1; D remains unclear. Here the CDR3 DNA reads TGTGCCAGTACCGTGGGGAACACTGAAGCTTTCTTT. It translates to CASTVGNTEAFF.